The clone carrying this T cell receptor (beta chain) was seen a few times. Germline trimming cut 5 bases from V and 0 bases from J; bases unmatched to any gene: 3. The CDR3 covers 13 residues. The germline CDR1 and CDR2 sequences are SQVTM and ANQGSEA. In the original processing: It was from reference gene primer amplification that nucleated cell counts were estimated. Some clones are missing from TCRdb's copy, which holds only in-frame ones; the method was immunoSEQ multiplex PCR. D and trimming come from the DNA, and the V and J calls and clone size come from that table. Among roughly 380,000 clones listed, around 91% were seen once. The data are from a study of blood T cell repertoires in COVID-19. Looking at the study overall: Nucleic acid was either cDNA or gDNA, and it came from T cells, B-cell-depleted T cells, or PBMCs.

This sequence was found in a woman aged 40-49 years with COVID-19, enrolled during active disease. Specimen: peripheral blood. The rearrangement joins TRBV29-1 to TRBJ2-7; TRBD1 matches at 8 bases. The CDR3: CSVCDRGSYEQYF. The CDR3 DNA reads as TGCAGCGTTTGCGACAGGGGCTCCTACGAGCAGTACTTC.